The 29 T cell receptor beta chains listed next were all sequenced from one sample in a study of molecular identifiers for immune sequencing clone quantification. TCRdb recomputed calls from the PCR reads with MiXCR, one row per CDR3 protein. The data contain hundreds of thousands of distinct CDR3 sequences, about 25% of them seen just once; the ten biggest clones take up about 0.78%. Input material: naive CD8+ T cells from blood, with Jurkat cell RNA spiked in. The subset denotes: FACS-sorted CD8+CD4-CCR7+CD45RA+ naive T cells. Receptors originate from a human donor in good health. Some libraries in this study had Jurkat cell RNA spiked in.

This clonotype was seen ten or more times. The chain has TRBV5-1 and TRBJ2-7, with D maybe TRBD1 (6 bases). V lost 2 bases and J lost 3, with 18 bases in between. The CDR3 loop spans 16 amino acids. Looked up from germline, CDR1 is SGHRS and CDR2 is YFSETQ. CDR3 protein: CASSFNTGYAVYEQYF. In nucleotides, the CDR3 is TGCGCCAGCAGCTTCAATACAGGGTATGCCGTCTACGAGCAGTACTTC.

This clonotype was counted ten times or more. The rearrangement links TRBV6-1 to TRBJ2-1; 7 bases are a match to TRBD2. Germline CDR1 and CDR2: MNHNS and SASEGT. The CDR3 contains 16 residues. V lost 2 bases, J lost 2 bases, and 6 bases stayed unmatched. The CDR3 nucleotides are TGTGCCAGCAGTGAAATCGGACTAGTCCCCTACAATGAGCAGTTCTTC. This encodes CASSEIGLVPYNEQFF.

In this sample, this clonotype turned up many times. This sequence joins TRBV2 and TRBJ2-1; D possibly corresponds to TRBD1 (5 bases). The ends were cut back, 9 bases at V and 15 bases at J, with 18 bases in the middle. CDR3 length: 11 residues. Germline V CDR1 and CDR2: SNHLY, FYNNEI. The CDR3 DNA reads as TGTGCCAGGAGACAGTTGGGGTTACGGTTCTTC. It specifies CARRQLGLRFF.

This chain links TRBV4-2 with TRBJ1-2; D not resolved. Germline lookup yields CDR1 LGHNA and CDR2 YNFKEQ. V was trimmed by 0 bases and J by 4 bases, leaving 15 bases between them. The CDR3 sequence is 16 residues long. The DNA for the CDR3 is TGTGCCAGCAGCCAAGACGGATACGATCCCGGCTATGGCTACACCTTC. This translates into CASSQDGYDPGYGYTF.

This clonotype turned up a few times. V and J are TRBV3-1 and TRBJ1-2, with a weak D call TRBD1 (5 bases). The CDR3 contains 17 residues. Germline assignment: CDR1 LGHDT and CDR2 YNNKEL (reference sequence). The V end lost 0 bases, the J end lost 4 bases, and 18 bases lay between the germline ends. In DNA form, the CDR3 reads TGTGCCAGCAGCCAAGATGGGGCAGTTTCGGGTGGCTATGGCTACACCTTC. It encodes CASSQDGAVSGGYGYTF.

This clonotype came up many times. This chain uses TRBV29-1 with TRBJ2-7, with 8 nucleotides matching TRBD1. The germline V gene encodes CDR1 SQVTM and CDR2 ANQGSEA. CDR3 size: 14 residues. The V segment lost 6 bases and the J segment 2 bases; nucleotides outside the gene matches: 9. CDR3 protein: CSVSGTGDPYEQYF. The CDR3, as DNA: TGCAGCGTGTCCGGGACAGGAGACCCCTACGAGCAGTACTTC.

This clonotype was counted many times. This rearrangement joins TRBV27 to TRBJ2-1; TRBD2 agrees at 14 bases. Germline CDR1 reads MNHEY; CDR2 reads SMNVEV (reference sequence). The J segment lost 9 bases and the V segment lost 6 bases, leaving 4 bases of the junction unmatched. CDR3 size: 14 residues. This CDR3 reads CASRGLAGVFEQFF. CDR3 coding DNA: TGTGCCAGCAGGGGACTAGCGGGGGTATTTGAGCAGTTCTTC.

The J gene is TRBJ2-7, the V gene TRBV27; tentative D call: TRBD2 (5 bases). CDR1 is MNHEY, CDR2 SMNVEV, per germline (reference sequence). V lost 3 bases and J lost 12, with 12 bases in between. This CDR3 region has 11 residues. The CDR3 DNA follows: TGTGCCAGCAGTTTCGGCGGAGGTCTGTACTTC. Translation gives CASSFGGGLYF.

This chain joins TRBV19 and TRBJ2-3; D uncertain. Germline values: CDR1 LNHDA, CDR2 SQIVND (reference sequence). This CDR3 has 16 amino acids. The V gene lost 1 base and the J gene lost 2 bases, with 13 bases spanning the gap. CDR3: CASSIAPALVTDTQYF. CDR3 nucleotides: TGTGCCAGTAGTATAGCCCCCGCCTTGGTCACAGATACGCAGTATTTT.

V gene TRBV7-6 combines with J gene TRBJ2-3, with a tentative D call TRBD2 (6 bases). This CDR3 contains 16 residues. V gave up 1 base and J gave up 11 bases, with 22 bases separating them. CDR1 is SGHVS, CDR2 FNYEAQ, per germline. The CDR3, as DNA: TGTGCCAGCAGCTTAGATTGGAGGGGTGAAGGGTATGAGCAGTATTTT. It yields the protein CASSLDWRGEGYEQYF.

This clonotype was seen repeatedly, ten times or more. This sequence joins TRBV29-1 and TRBJ2-7; no clear D. With 2 bases removed from V and 4 bases from J, the gap between germline ends came to 6 bases. Per the germline V gene, CDR1 is SQVTM and CDR2 is ANQGSEA. The CDR3 length is 11 residues. CDR3 in amino acids: CSVERKYEQYF. CDR3 sequence (DNA): TGCAGCGTTGAACGAAAGTACGAGCAGTACTTC.

The J gene is TRBJ2-7, the V gene TRBV4-3, with D unresolved. The germline V and J ends were trimmed by 0 bases and 3 bases, with 9 bases remaining between them. Germline CDR1 is LGHNA and CDR2 is YSLEER. CDR3 length: 14 amino acids. The CDR3 region has the DNA TGCGCCAGCAGCCAAGACATCTCCCACTACGAGCAGTACTTC. Translation gives CASSQDISHYEQYF.

This clonotype showed up many times. This chain joins TRBV7-9 and TRBJ2-7; no reliable D call. With 8 bases removed from V and 4 bases from J, the gap between germline ends came to 18 bases. The CDR3 runs to 14 residues. Per germline, CDR1 SEHNR and CDR2 FQNEAQ (reference sequence). For the CDR3, the DNA is TGTGCCAGCCGGGTTCCGGGTTCGGATTACGAGCAGTACTTC. Amino acid sequence: CASRVPGSDYEQYF.

This clonotype was picked up a small number of times. The chain employs TRBV6-2 or TRBV6-3 and TRBJ2-1, with TRBD2 identical over 15 bases. V shed 2 bases and J 4 bases; nucleotides not matched to a gene: 0. Germline CDR1 reads MNHEY; CDR2 reads SVGEGT. CDR3 length: 16 residues. CDR3 amino acids: CASSYGTSGRYNEQFF. DNA of the CDR3: TGTGCCAGCAGTTACGGGACTAGCGGGAGGTACAATGAGCAGTTCTTC.

A word on this clonotype: This may be a read error: a much more frequent sequence differs by one nucleotide. CDR3 sequence: CARSPGWGSGSYEQYF. DNA of the CDR3: TGTGCCCGCAGCCCTGGCTGGGGTAGCGGGTCCTACGAGCAGTACTTC. This chain joins TRBV7-6 and TRBJ2-7; 7 bases fit TRBD2. There are 16 residues in the CDR3. Germline CDR1 is SGHVS and CDR2 is FNYEAQ.

This clonotype was recorded many times. The gene calls are TRBV12-3 or TRBV12-4 and TRBJ2-5; TRBD2 matches at 7 bases. This CDR3 region has 15 residues. The V segment lost 2 bases and the J segment 2 bases; nucleotides outside the gene matches: 5. CDR3 nucleotides: TGTGCCAGCAGTTTAATCGGGGGGAAACAAGAGACCCAGTACTTC. Translated, it gives CASSLIGGKQETQYF.

Note on this clonotype: This clone may be a read error of a much larger clone one base away. In this CDR3 the conserved last residue, phenylalanine or tryptophan, is missing, so a read error is likely. The chain recombines TRBV9 with TRBJ2-7; D is tentatively TRBD1 or TRBD2 (5 bases each). The CDR3 is made up of 15 amino acids. The V end was cut by 1 base, the J end by 7 bases, with 18 bases between. The germline gives CDR1 SGDLS, CDR2 YYNGEE. The CDR3 region is CASSVIGTHPGEQYS. As DNA, the CDR3 is TGTGCCAGCAGCGTAATTGGGACCCACCCCGGGGAGCAGTACTCC.

This clonotype occurred a few times. The J gene is TRBJ1-2, the V gene TRBV30; D possibly corresponds to TRBD1 (6 bases). V lost 0 bases and J 8 bases, leaving 19 bases between the germline ends. This CDR3 has 15 amino acids. Germline V gene sequence: CDR1 GTSNPN, CDR2 SVGIG (reference sequence). The CDR3 nucleotides are TGTGCCTGGAGTGTACGGACAGTAGCGGCGGAAGGCTACACCTTC. Translated, it gives CAWSVRTVAAEGYTF.

A single count supports this clonotype. The V and J genes are TRBV10-3 and TRBJ1-1; D possibly corresponds to TRBD1 (6 bases). Trimming shortened V by 5 bases and J by 4 bases, and 17 bases separated the two germline ends. From germline, CDR1 is ENHRY and CDR2 SYGVKD. This CDR3 spans 15 amino acids. DNA for the CDR3: TGTGCCATCAGTCACATAGGGGGGCGGAGCACTGAAGCTTTCTTT. As protein: CAISHIGGRSTEAFF.

Comments on this clonotype: A much bigger clone sits one base away, suggesting this may be a read error. This chain uses TRBV7-9 with TRBJ2-1, with TRBD1 matching over 9 bases. The germline V gene has CDR1 SEHNR and CDR2 FQNEAQ (reference sequence). The CDR3 has 15 amino acids. The CDR3 DNA sequence: TGTGCCAGCAGCTGGCGGACAGGGGCGGGGGATGAGCGGTTCTTC. Residues: CASSWRTGAGDERFF.

A remark on this clonotype: Given a much more abundant clone one base away, this may be a read error. This rearrangement joins TRBV6-2 or TRBV6-3 to TRBJ2-5; D may correspond to TRBD1 or TRBD2 (5 bases each). CDR1 and CDR2 from the germline V gene are MNHEY and SVGEGT. The CDR3 is made up of 16 amino acids. The CDR3 is CASLRDQELKKETQCF. CDR3 sequence (DNA): TGTGCCAGCCTGAGGGACCAGGAGCTCAAGAAGGAGACCCAGTGCTTC.

Note on this clonotype: Since a much larger clone is just one base distant, this may be a read error. The chain uses TRBV2 and TRBJ1-2; D is possibly TRBD1 (6 bases). Germline V gene data show CDR1 as SNHLY and CDR2 as FYNNEI. This CDR3 region has 15 residues. The CDR3 loop is CAGSEWGTPNYGYTF. The CDR3 DNA is TGTGCCGGCAGTGAATGGGGGACACCGAACTATGGCTACACCTTC.

This clonotype appeared a few times. This chain connects TRBV19 to TRBJ2-7, with a weak D call TRBD1 (5 bases). V lost 6 bases and J lost 1, with 13 bases in between. CDR1 and CDR2 (germline): LNHDA, SQIVND (reference sequence). This CDR3 spans 14 amino acids. CDR3 region: CASRPYRKSYEQYF. The CDR3 DNA sequence: TGTGCCAGTAGGCCATACAGGAAATCCTACGAGCAGTACTTC.

This clonotype was seen repeatedly, ten times or more. This chain connects TRBV6-5 to TRBJ2-5; 10 bases line up with TRBD2. The CDR3 is made up of 14 amino acids. V lost 7 bases to trimming and J lost 1 base; unmatched junction nucleotides: 3. CDR1 and CDR2 (germline): MNHEY, SVGAGI. This chain's CDR3 is CASKLAGTQETQYF. The CDR3 coding sequence is TGTGCCAGCAAACTAGCGGGGACCCAAGAGACCCAGTACTTC.

The sample holds many counts of this clonotype. In nucleotides, the CDR3 is TGTGCCAGCAGCTCCACTAGCGGACCCTACAATGAGCAGTTCTTC. It translates to CASSSTSGPYNEQFF. This chain uses TRBV11-1 with TRBJ2-1; 8 nucleotides match TRBD2. The CDR3 runs to 15 residues. Germline V gives CDR1 SGHAT, CDR2 FQDESV (reference sequence). J was trimmed by 2 bases and V by 4 bases; bases with no gene match: 4.

This clonotype turned up a few times. V gene TRBV28 combines with J gene TRBJ2-7; 9 bases are a match to TRBD1. J was trimmed by 2 bases and V by 7 bases; bases with no gene match: 6. The CDR3 is 14 residues long. Germline CDR1 reads MDHEN; CDR2 reads SYDVKM. DNA of the CDR3: TGTGCCAGCACCCAGGACAGGGGCACCTACGAGCAGTACTTC. Translated, it gives CASTQDRGTYEQYF. Looking up the rest from reference TRBV28 and TRBJ2-7 gives the full variable domain: DVKVTQSSRYLVKRTGEKVFLECVQDMDHENMFWYRQDPGLGLRLIYFSYDVKMKEKGDIPEGYSVSREKKERFSLILESASTNQTSMYLCASTQDRGTYEQYFGPGTRLTVT.

There are a few counts of this clonotype. V and J are TRBV11-2 and TRBJ1-1; 8 bases line up with TRBD1. Germline assignment: CDR1 SGHAT and CDR2 FQNNGV. The CDR3 sequence is 15 residues long. The V and J ends lost 4 bases and 4 bases, in that order; junction bases with no gene match: 8. CDR3 amino acids: CASSSDRGLGTEAFF. The DNA for the CDR3 is TGTGCCAGCAGCTCTGACAGGGGTTTGGGCACTGAAGCTTTCTTT.

The chain recombines TRBV15 with TRBJ1-4; 9 bases are a match to TRBD1. Germline V gene lookup returns CDR1 LNHNV and CDR2 YYDKDF (reference sequence). Losses at the gene ends were 0 bases for V and 3 bases for J; bases not matched to a gene: 8. This CDR3 has 18 amino acids. CDR3 residues: CATSRDWTGVQANEKLFF. The CDR3 nucleotides are TGTGCCACCAGCAGAGATTGGACAGGGGTTCAGGCTAATGAAAAACTGTTTTTT.

The rearrangement joins TRBV15 to TRBJ1-2; D not resolved. Germline lookup yields CDR1 LNHNV and CDR2 YYDKDF (reference sequence). The CDR3 runs 13 residues. The V and J ends lost 0 bases and 4 bases respectively, with 6 bases between them. CDR3 amino acids: CATSRDGGYGYTF. CDR3 bases: TGTGCCACCAGCAGAGATGGTGGCTATGGCTACACCTTC. Drawing the rest from reference TRBV15 and TRBJ1-2, the complete variable domain is DAMVIQNPRYQVTQFGKPVTLSCSQTLNHNVMYWYQQKSSQAPKLLFHYYDKDFNNEADTPDNFQSRRPNTSFCFLDIRSPGLGDTAMYLCATSRDGGYGYTFGSGTRLTVV.